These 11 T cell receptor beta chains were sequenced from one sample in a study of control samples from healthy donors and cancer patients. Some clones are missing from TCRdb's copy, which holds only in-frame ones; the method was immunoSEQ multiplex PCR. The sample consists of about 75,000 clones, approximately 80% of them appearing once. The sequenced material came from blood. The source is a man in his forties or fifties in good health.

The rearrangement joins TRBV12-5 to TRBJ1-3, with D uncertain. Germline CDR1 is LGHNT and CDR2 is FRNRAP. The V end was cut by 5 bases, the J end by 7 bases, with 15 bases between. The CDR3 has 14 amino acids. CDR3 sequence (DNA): TGTGCTAGTGGTCGTGGGGTCCGGAGGAACACCATATATTTT. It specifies CASGRGVRRNTIYF.

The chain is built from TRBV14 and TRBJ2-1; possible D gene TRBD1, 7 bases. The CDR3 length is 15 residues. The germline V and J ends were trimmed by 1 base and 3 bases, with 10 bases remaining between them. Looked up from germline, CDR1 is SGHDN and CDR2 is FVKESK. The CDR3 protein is CASSQVRGDYNEQFF. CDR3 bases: TGTGCCAGCAGCCAAGTCAGGGGGGACTACAATGAGCAGTTCTTC.

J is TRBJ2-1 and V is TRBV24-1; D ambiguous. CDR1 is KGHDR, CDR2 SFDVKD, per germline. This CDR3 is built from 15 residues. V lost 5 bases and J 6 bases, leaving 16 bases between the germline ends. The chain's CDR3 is CATSGLGSAGNEQFF. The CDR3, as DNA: TGTGCCACCAGTGGGTTGGGGTCAGCAGGCAATGAGCAGTTCTTC.

The CDR3 DNA sequence: TGTGCCAGCAGCGTAGCTTCGCGGTTAGATGAGCAGTTCTTC. Its protein product is CASSVASRLDEQFF. The V and J genes are TRBV9 and TRBJ2-1; the D is unclear. Trimming removed 0 bases at V and 8 bases at J, with 12 bases between. This CDR3 has 14 amino acids. Germline lookup yields CDR1 SGDLS and CDR2 YYNGEE.

CDR3 sequence reads: CSVGGLTNYGYTF. DNA for the CDR3: TGCAGCGTTGGGGGTCTAACTAACTATGGCTACACCTTC. The rearrangement links TRBV29-1 to TRBJ1-2; no clear D. In germline, CDR1 is SQVTM, CDR2 ANQGSEA. Trimming pared 4 bases from V and 0 bases from J, leaving 9 bases between. The CDR3 spans 13 residues.

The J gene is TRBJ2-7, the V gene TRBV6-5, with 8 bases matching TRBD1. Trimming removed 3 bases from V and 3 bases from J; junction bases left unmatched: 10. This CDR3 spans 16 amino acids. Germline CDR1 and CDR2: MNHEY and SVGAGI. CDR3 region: CASSYRAGTGIYEQYF. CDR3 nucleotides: TGTGCCAGCAGTTATCGGGCCGGGACAGGAATCTACGAGCAGTACTTC.

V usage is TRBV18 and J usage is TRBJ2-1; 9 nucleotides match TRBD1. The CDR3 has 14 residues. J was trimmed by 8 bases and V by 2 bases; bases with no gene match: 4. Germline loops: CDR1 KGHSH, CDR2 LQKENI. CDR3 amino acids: CASSPRTGVDEQFF. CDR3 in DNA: TGTGCCAGCTCACCAAGGACAGGGGTCGATGAGCAGTTCTTC.

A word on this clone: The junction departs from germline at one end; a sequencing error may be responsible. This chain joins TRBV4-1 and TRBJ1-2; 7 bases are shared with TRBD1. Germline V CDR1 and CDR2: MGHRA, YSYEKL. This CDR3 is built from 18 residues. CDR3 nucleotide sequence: TGCGCCACCAGCCAAGGGGGCAGCGGGGCCGGGGGGGGCTATGGCTACACCTTC. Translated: CATSQGGSGAGGGYGYTF.

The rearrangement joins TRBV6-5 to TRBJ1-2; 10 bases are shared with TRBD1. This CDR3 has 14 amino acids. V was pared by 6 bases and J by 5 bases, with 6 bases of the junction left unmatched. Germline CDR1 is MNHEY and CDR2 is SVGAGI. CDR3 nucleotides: TGTGCCAGCAGGAATAGACAGGGGGCGTATGGCTACACCTTC. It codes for CASRNRQGAYGYTF.

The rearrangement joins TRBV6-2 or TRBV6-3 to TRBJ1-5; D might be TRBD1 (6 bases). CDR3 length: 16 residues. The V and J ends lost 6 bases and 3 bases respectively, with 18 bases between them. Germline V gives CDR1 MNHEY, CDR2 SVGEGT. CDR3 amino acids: CASSPPRTGLNQPQHF. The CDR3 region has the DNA TGTGCCAGCAGCCCCCCACGTACAGGGCTCAATCAGCCCCAGCATTTT.

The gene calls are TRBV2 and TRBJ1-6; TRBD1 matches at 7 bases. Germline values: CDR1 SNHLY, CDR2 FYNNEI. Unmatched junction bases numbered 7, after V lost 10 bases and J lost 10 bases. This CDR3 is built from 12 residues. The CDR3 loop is CAKRQGGSPLHF. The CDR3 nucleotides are TGTGCCAAACGACAGGGCGGCTCACCCCTCCACTTT.